Each of the 7 T cell receptor beta chains below was sequenced from the same sample in a study of blood T cell repertoires in COVID-19. Using immunoSEQ multiplex PCR, the repertoire was profiled, and TCRdb retains in-frame clones only, with some absent. This table holds under 250,000 clones, around four fifths found once. Material for sequencing was peripheral blood. The source of these receptors is a woman in her 70s with active or convalescent COVID-19.

V gene TRBV30 combines with J gene TRBJ2-1; D may be TRBD2 (7 bases). CDR3 length equals 13 residues. Trimming removed 1 base at V and 10 bases at J, with 14 bases between. Germline V lookup: CDR1 GTSNPN, CDR2 SVGIG (reference sequence). CDR3 bases: TGTGCCTGGAGTGATATAAGGGGGGGAGAGCAGTTCTTC. As protein: CAWSDIRGGEQFF.

The chain couples TRBV5-1 to TRBJ1-1; D unresolved. From germline, CDR1 is SGHRS and CDR2 YFSETQ. The CDR3 is made up of 14 amino acids. With 3 bases removed from V and 2 bases from J, the gap between germline ends came to 11 bases. CDR3 nucleotide sequence: TGCGCCAGCAGCTCGGGTGACGTCAACACTGAAGCTTTCTTT. Its protein is CASSSGDVNTEAFF.

The J gene is TRBJ2-1, the V gene TRBV5-4; no firm D call. This CDR3 is 15 amino acids long. Germline assignment: CDR1 SGHNT and CDR2 YYREEE (reference sequence). V was pared by 0 bases and J by 7 bases, with 14 bases between. CDR3 in DNA: TGTGCCAGCAGCTTGGGACTGGGTAGCCGAAATGAGCAGTTCTTC. Translated, it gives CASSLGLGSRNEQFF.

This rearrangement joins TRBV5-4 to TRBJ1-1; possible D gene TRBD1, 5 bases. CDR1 is SGHNT and CDR2 is YYREEE in the germline V gene (reference sequence). The germline V and J ends were trimmed by 5 bases and 5 bases, with 16 bases remaining between them. The CDR3 contains 14 residues. The CDR3, as DNA: TGTGCCAGCAGAACCGACATCCGGGGGACTGAAGCTTTCTTT. This gives the protein CASRTDIRGTEAFF.

This clone was found a few times. V usage is TRBV5-1 and J usage is TRBJ2-3; D not certain. Between the trimmed V and J ends, which lost 0 bases and 2 bases, there was a span of 10 bases. This CDR3 is built from 15 residues. Germline values: CDR1 SGHRS, CDR2 YFSETQ. CDR3: CASSLAPSPTDTQYF. The CDR3 DNA sequence: TGCGCCAGCAGCTTGGCGCCTAGTCCCACAGATACGCAGTATTTT.

This chain links TRBV7-8 with TRBJ1-5, with D hard to call. This CDR3 has 14 amino acids. Germline V CDR1 and CDR2: SGHVS, FQNEAQ. Trimming took off 4 bases at V and 2 bases at J, with 9 bases between the two ends. CDR3 DNA: TGTGCCAGCAGCTCCCAGATGGGCAATCAGCCCCAGCATTTT. Protein sequence: CASSSQMGNQPQHF.

In its sample, this clone was seen once. The chain is built from TRBV2 and TRBJ2-4, with D tentatively TRBD2 (6 bases). Trimming took off 4 bases at V and 9 bases at J, with 13 bases between the two ends. The CDR3 runs to 13 residues. Germline V gene lookup returns CDR1 SNHLY and CDR2 FYNNEI. DNA of the CDR3: TGTGCCAGCAGTGGACAGTTGGAGGGCATTCAGTACTTC. It encodes CASSGQLEGIQYF.